The clone carrying this T cell receptor beta chain showed up just once. This specimen belongs to a study of cytomegalovirus exposure and HLA in healthy donors. 13 Jbeta primers and 60 Vbeta primers were used for the PCR. This table comes from immunoSEQ multiplex PCR, and its TCRdb copy is limited to in-frame clones, with some not included. The sample has a few hundred thousand clones, 75% to 80% seen once. Specimen: PBMCs. The TCR comes from a man between 18 and 35 years old in good health and CMV-seronegative.

CDR3 sequence (DNA): TGTGCCAGCCACCTAACGGGGGATGGGCTGAACACTGAAGCTTTCTTT. Amino acids: CASHLTGDGLNTEAFF. The V and J genes are TRBV28 and TRBJ1-1, with a weak D call TRBD1 (5 bases). V was pared by 8 bases and J by 0 bases, with 19 bases between. The CDR3 runs to 16 residues. Germline V gene data show CDR1 as MDHEN and CDR2 as SYDVKM.